One T cell receptor (beta chain) is described in this entry. Its antigen is as yet unknown. V shed 6 bases and J 1 base; nucleotides not matched to a gene: 5. This CDR3 comprises 14 residues. Germline values: CDR1 MNHEY, CDR2 SVGAGI. The record originates from a study of cytomegalovirus exposure and HLA in healthy donors. General observations from the study: Later on, a genetic analysis was performed. It linked a missense variant in DCLRE1C with V- and J-gene trimming of TCR beta. When a later analysis was performed, an Asian-associated ancestry cluster reportedly had fewer N-insertions than the approximately 690-donor mean.

PCR was performed using 60 Vbeta and 13 Jbeta primers. Sequenced by immunoSEQ multiplex PCR; TCRdb stores in-frame clones only, minus some. The data hold fewer than 250,000 clones, with about four fifths observed a single time. Source material: PBMCs. This receptor was taken from a woman between 50 and 59 years old in good health and CMV-seronegative. The chain links TRBV6-5 to TRBJ2-5, with 7 nucleotides matching TRBD2. The CDR3 spells CASRLSGTQETQYF. In DNA form, the CDR3 reads TGTGCCAGCAGGCTCAGCGGGACCCAAGAGACCCAGTACTTC.